Sequencing of this T cell receptor beta chain was carried out in a study of T-cell memory formation after mild COVID-19. In TCRdb, the 5' RACE reads were re-called with MiXCR into one record per CDR3 protein. This table has under 300,000 distinct CDR3 sequences, approximately 10% appearing once. In its sample, this clonotype was seen many times. This CDR3 is 17 amino acids long. CDR1 and CDR2 (germline): MDHEN, SYDVKM. The ends lost 4 bases at V and 2 bases at J; junction bases unmatched: 11. Sequencing was done on a sample of PBMCs or a T cell subset sorted from them (not recorded which). The clonotype originates from a man aged 18 to 35 who had mild COVID-19 (a few samples of this study predate the infection). Cell type and time point are not known. The gene calls are TRBV28 and TRBJ2-5; 9 bases fit TRBD1. CDR3 nucleotides: TGTGCCAGCAGTTCCCTCTTAACAGGGGGCGAACAAGAGACCCAGTACTTC. Translated: CASSSLLTGGEQETQYF.